The 28 T cell receptor beta chains given below trace back to one sample, sequenced in a study of T cell changes during pregnancy in multiple sclerosis. Clones were sequenced by immunoSEQ multiplex PCR, and TCRdb holds only the in-frame ones, with some missing. The repertoire holds 73,000 or so clones, approximately 87% seen once, with approximately 9.5% in the top ten. This sample comprised peripheral blood, obtained after pregnancy. The receptors stem from a female donor in good health, enrolled as a control in a pregnancy study.

The V gene is TRBV5-8, the J gene TRBJ1-2, with 8 bases lining up with TRBD1. V was clipped by 4 bases and J by 4 bases; unmatched bases: 6. This CDR3 comprises 14 residues. Germline assignment: CDR1 SGHTS and CDR2 YDEGEE. The CDR3: CASSGTGLLYGYTF. The CDR3 DNA is TGTGCCAGCAGCGGGACAGGTCTCCTCTATGGCTACACCTTC.

The V and J genes are TRBV6-1 and TRBJ2-1, with D possibly matching TRBD2 (6 bases). The length of the CDR3 is 16 residues. Trimming took 4 bases from V and 0 from J, leaving 13 bases between them. Looked up from germline, CDR1 is MNHNS and CDR2 is SASEGT. CDR3 sequence: CASSVLAESSYNEQFF. The CDR3 DNA follows: TGTGCCAGCAGTGTATTAGCGGAGAGCTCCTACAATGAGCAGTTCTTC.

The chain joins TRBV7-2 to TRBJ1-1, with D unresolved. The V end lost 4 bases, the J end lost 0 bases, and 9 bases lay between the germline ends. The CDR3 consists of 14 residues. Germline CDR1 is SGHTA and CDR2 is FQGNSA. CDR3 amino acids: CASSWSPMNTEAFF. The CDR3 DNA reads TGTGCCAGCAGCTGGTCCCCTATGAACACTGAAGCTTTCTTT.

This clone was seen just once. The chain recombines TRBV30 with TRBJ1-5; D might be TRBD1 (5 bases). CDR3 size: 16 residues. Germline-derived CDR1 and CDR2 are GTSNPN and SVGIG (reference sequence). Deletions cut 1 base from V and 0 bases from J, with 13 bases between. The DNA of the CDR3 is TGTGCCTGGAGTGATCCGACAGTCTATAGCAATCAGCCCCAGCATTTT. Its translation is CAWSDPTVYSNQPQHF.

V usage is TRBV30 and J usage is TRBJ2-3, with 9 bases lining up with TRBD1. The V and J ends lost 1 base and 4 bases, in that order; junction bases with no gene match: 6. The length of the CDR3 is 15 residues. The germline V gene has CDR1 GTSNPN and CDR2 SVGIG (reference sequence). CDR3 region: CAWSAHRGLADTQYF. DNA of the CDR3: TGTGCCTGGAGTGCACACAGGGGGCTGGCAGATACGCAGTATTTT.

The rearrangement links TRBV30 to TRBJ2-5, with TRBD2 matching over 9 bases. V gave up 5 bases and J gave up 5 bases; unmatched junction bases: 12. Germline CDR1 GTSNPN, CDR2 SVGIG (reference sequence). This CDR3 spans 15 amino acids. CDR3 region: CAWARGGGAWETQYF. The CDR3 DNA sequence: TGTGCCTGGGCGAGGGGCGGGGGGGCGTGGGAGACCCAGTACTTC.

The chain combines TRBV9 with TRBJ2-3; D is perhaps TRBD1 (7 bases). The CDR3 has 14 amino acids. V was clipped by 3 bases and J by 2 bases, with 10 bases between them. Germline lookup yields CDR1 SGDLS and CDR2 YYNGEE. CDR3: CASSARGDTDTQYF. The CDR3 coding sequence is TGTGCCAGCAGCGCCAGGGGGGACACAGATACGCAGTATTTT.

The chain employs TRBV18 and TRBJ2-2; TRBD2 aligns across 12 bases. This CDR3 is built from 18 residues. Germline CDR1 KGHSH, CDR2 LQKENI. Trimming took 2 bases from V and 0 from J; bases not matched to a gene: 4. CDR3 DNA sequence: TGTGCCAGCTCACCAAAGACTAGCGGGGGCTCGAACACCGGGGAGCTGTTTTTT. Encoded protein: CASSPKTSGGSNTGELFF.

The chain is built from TRBV4-1 and TRBJ2-2; TRBD1 agrees at 11 bases. This CDR3 spans 15 amino acids. Germline CDR1 MGHRA, CDR2 YSYEKL. J was trimmed by 7 bases and V by 5 bases; bases with no gene match: 6. The CDR3: CASSFGTGGYGELFF. CDR3 nucleotide sequence: TGCGCCAGCAGCTTTGGGACAGGGGGTTACGGGGAGCTGTTTTTT.

This chain links TRBV25-1 with TRBJ2-7; 7 bases agree with TRBD2. CDR3 length: 15 amino acids. V trimming: 3 bases; J trimming: 2 bases; junction bases outside the gene matches: 7. Germline CDR1 and CDR2: MGHDK and SYGVNS. This CDR3 reads CASSEGGLGTYEQYF. Here the CDR3 DNA reads TGTGCCAGCAGTGAGGGAGGACTAGGGACCTACGAGCAGTACTTC.

The gene calls are TRBV5-1 and TRBJ1-3; D is uncertain. Trimming took off 0 bases at V and 0 bases at J, with 10 bases between the two ends. Germline CDR1 SGHRS, CDR2 YFSETQ. This CDR3 region has 16 residues. The CDR3 is CASSLGAARSGNTIYF. CDR3 DNA: TGCGCCAGCAGCTTGGGGGCAGCTCGCTCTGGAAACACCATATATTTT.

V gene TRBV29-1 combines with J gene TRBJ1-2, with TRBD1 matching over 9 bases. The CDR3 is 15 amino acids. Germline-derived CDR1 and CDR2 are SQVTM and ANQGSEA. Trimming removed 3 bases from V and 0 bases from J; junction bases left unmatched: 5. Here the CDR3 reads CSVEPGTGTNYGYTF. In DNA, the CDR3 is TGCAGCGTTGAGCCCGGGACAGGGACTAACTATGGCTACACCTTC.

This clone was recorded once. The chain carries TRBV4-3 and TRBJ1-2, with D unresolved. The CDR3 consists of 12 residues. Germline-derived CDR1 and CDR2 are LGHNA and YSLEER. Trimming pared 0 bases from V and 5 bases from J, leaving 4 bases between. The CDR3 protein is CASSQDGYGYTF. The CDR3 DNA reads as TGCGCCAGCAGCCAAGACGGTTATGGCTACACCTTC.

The rearrangement joins TRBV5-1 to TRBJ2-5; D remains ambiguous. Germline CDR1 and CDR2: SGHRS and YFSETQ. V lost 0 bases, J lost 3 bases, and 3 bases lay in between. CDR3 length: 12 residues. The CDR3 sequence is CASSLAEETQYF. As DNA, the CDR3 is TGCGCCAGCAGCTTGGCGGAAGAGACCCAGTACTTC.

The genes are TRBV9 and TRBJ2-7, with TRBD2 identical over 8 bases. This CDR3 region has 15 residues. Germline values: CDR1 SGDLS, CDR2 YYNGEE. The J segment lost 2 bases and the V segment lost 3 bases, leaving 7 bases of the junction unmatched. This chain's CDR3 is CASSEGAGVAYEQYF. The CDR3 DNA follows: TGTGCCAGCAGCGAGGGAGCGGGAGTTGCCTACGAGCAGTACTTC.

The V gene is TRBV6-4, the J gene TRBJ2-2; D call uncertain. V dropped 0 bases and J dropped 3 bases, with 5 bases sitting between them. CDR1 and CDR2 (germline): MRHNA, SNTAGT. The CDR3 loop spans 14 amino acids. This CDR3 reads CASSDSTDTGELFF. The CDR3 nucleotides are TGTGCCAGCAGTGACTCCACGGACACCGGGGAGCTGTTTTTT.

The chain carries TRBV6-5 and TRBJ2-5; 12 bases fit TRBD1. Looked up from germline, CDR1 is MNHEY and CDR2 is SVGAGI. The CDR3 covers 15 residues. The trim removed 4 bases at V and 4 bases at J, leaving 4 bases unmatched. The CDR3 sequence: CASSSGTGGGETQYF. The CDR3 DNA sequence: TGTGCCAGCAGTTCCGGGACAGGGGGCGGAGAGACCCAGTACTTC.

The CDR3 nucleotides read TGTGCCTTAGGACCTAGCGTTGAGACCCAGTACTTC. The encoded protein is CALGPSVETQYF. V and J are TRBV2 and TRBJ2-5; a weak D match, TRBD2 (6 bases). Germline V gene data show CDR1 as SNHLY and CDR2 as FYNNEI. This CDR3 has 12 amino acids. V was shortened by 11 bases and J by 5 bases, with 15 bases between the two germline ends.

The chain recombines TRBV19 with TRBJ2-5; 7 bases line up with TRBD1. CDR1 LNHDA and CDR2 SQIVND come from the germline V gene (reference sequence). This CDR3 comprises 15 residues. After removal of 2 bases from V and 4 bases from J, the junction contained 7 bases not matched to a gene. The CDR3 protein is CASSIPGAGGETQYF. CDR3 in DNA: TGTGCCAGTAGTATACCCGGGGCAGGGGGAGAGACCCAGTACTTC.

This chain joins TRBV5-1 and TRBJ1-5; 7 bases fit TRBD1. Germline lookup yields CDR1 SGHRS and CDR2 YFSETQ. The CDR3 is 16 amino acids. J lost 7 bases, V lost 0 bases, and 10 bases had no gene match. CDR3 protein: CASSLEGAQGGQPQHF. The DNA for the CDR3 is TGCGCCAGCAGCTTGGAGGGGGCCCAGGGAGGACAGCCCCAGCATTTT. Supplemented by reference TRBV5-1 and TRBJ1-5, the full variable domain reads KAGVTQTPRYLIKTRGQQVTLSCSPISGHRSVSWYQQTPGQGLQFLFEYFSETQRNKGNFPGRFSGRQFSNSRSEMNVSTLELGDSALYLCASSLEGAQGGQPQHFGDGTRLSIL.

This clone was seen a few times. This rearrangement joins TRBV11-1 to TRBJ2-3; the match to TRBD2 covers 7 bases. The CDR3 extends over 13 amino acids. The junction had 2 bases not matched to a gene; V was cut back by 5 bases and J by 3 bases. The germline gives CDR1 SGHAT, CDR2 FQDESV (reference sequence). As DNA, the CDR3 is TGTGCCAGCAGCGAGGGACTAACAGATACGCAGTATTTT. Protein sequence: CASSEGLTDTQYF.

The rearrangement uses TRBV27 and TRBJ1-1, with D possibly matching TRBD1 (6 bases). Germline CDR1 and CDR2: MNHEY and SMNVEV (reference sequence). Between the trimmed V and J ends, which lost 4 bases and 0 bases, there was a span of 12 bases. CDR3 size: 15 residues. The CDR3 nucleotides are TGTGCCAGCAGTTCCTACCGGGACATGAACACTGAAGCTTTCTTT. This encodes CASSSYRDMNTEAFF.

The rearrangement links TRBV5-6 to TRBJ2-5; D not resolved. V was pared by 4 bases and J by 1 base, with 8 bases between. The germline V gene encodes CDR1 SGHDT and CDR2 YYEEEE. The CDR3 totals 13 residues. The CDR3 DNA reads TGTGCCAGCAGCGCCCCCAGCCAAGAGACCCAGTACTTC. This codes for CASSAPSQETQYF.

The rearrangement links TRBV29-1 to TRBJ1-1; no reliable D call. CDR3 length: 14 amino acids. The germline V and J ends were trimmed by 5 bases and 3 bases, with 16 bases remaining between them. Germline CDR1 and CDR2: SQVTM and ANQGSEA. CDR3 nucleotides: TGCAGCGTTTCCTCCGACTCCCCGCACACTGAAGCTTTCTTT. It yields the protein CSVSSDSPHTEAFF.

The rearrangement joins TRBV5-4 to TRBJ2-7, with TRBD2 identical over 10 bases. The germline gives CDR1 SGHNT, CDR2 YYREEE (reference sequence). J was trimmed by 3 bases and V by 0 bases; bases with no gene match: 3. This CDR3 is built from 15 residues. CDR3 in DNA: TGTGCCAGCAGCTTGGAGGAGCGGGGGGGCTACGAGCAGTACTTC. It encodes CASSLEERGGYEQYF.

The rearrangement links TRBV19 to TRBJ2-1; D not resolved. V lost 1 base and J lost 5, with 9 bases in between. Germline V gene lookup returns CDR1 LNHDA and CDR2 SQIVND (reference sequence). The CDR3 extends over 14 amino acids. Here the CDR3 reads CASSIAVFHNEQFF. The CDR3 DNA sequence: TGTGCCAGTAGTATAGCGGTCTTCCACAATGAGCAGTTCTTC.

J is TRBJ2-1 and V is TRBV9; unclear D gene. From germline, CDR1 is SGDLS and CDR2 YYNGEE. The ends were cut back, 4 bases at V and 7 bases at J, with 6 bases in the middle. This CDR3 spans 11 amino acids. In nucleotides, the CDR3 is TGTGCCAGCAGCCCCCTTAATGAGCAGTTCTTC. Its translation is CASSPLNEQFF.

The count of this clone is one. CDR3 bases: TGTGCCAGCAGCTTTCAGATCTCTGGGGCCAACGTCCTGACTTTC. Its translation: CASSFQISGANVLTF. The chain combines TRBV7-9 with TRBJ2-6; D gene uncertain. CDR3 size: 15 residues. Germline CDR1 is SEHNR and CDR2 is FQNEAQ (reference sequence). Trimming cost V 3 bases and J 0 bases, with 6 bases left between them.